Presented here are 32 T cell receptor beta chains from one specimen sequenced in a study of blood T cell repertoires in COVID-19. Profiled with immunoSEQ multiplex PCR; TCRdb holds only in-frame clones, not every one. The sample lists just under 50,000 clones; roughly nine tenths were seen once. The source material was peripheral blood. The receptors originated from a human donor in a cohort sampled during active COVID-19.

The chain recombines TRBV6-1 with TRBJ1-2, with D maybe TRBD1 (6 bases). Germline loops: CDR1 MNHNS, CDR2 SASEGT. Trimming left V 2 bases short and J 6 bases short, with 19 bases between. This CDR3 region has 16 residues. The CDR3 is CASSELRGQGTDGYTF. Written as DNA, the CDR3 is TGTGCCAGCAGTGAACTAAGAGGGCAGGGGACGGATGGCTACACCTTC.

The V gene is TRBV18, the J gene TRBJ1-4; 7 bases match TRBD1. CDR1 KGHSH and CDR2 LQKENI come from the germline V gene. The CDR3 runs 17 residues. The trim removed 3 bases at V and 8 bases at J, leaving 15 bases unmatched. CDR3 loop: CASSPSRTGPFPEKLFF. DNA of the CDR3: TGTGCCAGCTCACCCTCCAGGACAGGTCCTTTTCCGGAAAAACTGTTTTTT.

This chain links TRBV18 with TRBJ1-2, with D unclear. V gave up 3 bases and J gave up 3 bases, with 11 bases separating them. The CDR3 sequence is 14 residues long. Germline V lookup: CDR1 KGHSH, CDR2 LQKENI. CDR3 sequence: CASSPERDYYGYTF. CDR3 nucleotides: TGTGCCAGCTCACCTGAGAGGGATTACTATGGCTACACCTTC.

The chain uses TRBV28 and TRBJ2-3; maybe TRBD2 (6 bases). Germline CDR1 is MDHEN and CDR2 is SYDVKM. With 5 bases removed from V and 6 bases from J, the gap between germline ends came to 15 bases. The CDR3 contains 14 residues. DNA for the CDR3: TGTGCCAGCAGTGCCCCCGGGAGAGCGGATACGCAGTATTTT. Amino acids: CASSAPGRADTQYF.

This clone was counted once. The rearrangement uses TRBV18 and TRBJ1-3; no clear D gene. From germline, CDR1 is KGHSH and CDR2 LQKENI. This CDR3 is built from 14 residues. V lost 5 bases, J lost 0 bases, and 8 bases lay in between. CDR3 protein: CASSTSHSGNTIYF. CDR3 coding DNA: TGTGCCAGCTCAACTAGTCACTCTGGAAACACCATATATTTT. The whole variable domain, remainder taken from reference TRBV18 and TRBJ1-3, is NAGVMQNPRHLVRRRGQEARLRCSPMKGHSHVYWYRQLPEEGLKFMVYLQKENIIDESGMPKERFSAEFPKEGPSILRIQQVVRGDSAAYFCASSTSHSGNTIYFGEGSWLTVV.

This rearrangement joins TRBV13 to TRBJ2-7, with D possibly TRBD2 on 5 matching bases. The germline V and J ends were trimmed by 4 bases and 4 bases, with 17 bases remaining between them. CDR1 and CDR2 from the germline V gene are PRHDT and FYEKMQ (reference sequence). This CDR3 has 15 amino acids. As DNA, the CDR3 is TGTGCCAGCAGCTGGAGCGGTGACCCACCTTACGAGCAGTACGTC. This codes for CASSWSGDPPYEQYV.

This clone was seen a few times. The gene calls are TRBV29-1 and TRBJ1-2; no reliable D call. The V end lost 0 bases, the J end lost 6 bases, and 8 bases lay between the germline ends. CDR1 is SQVTM and CDR2 is ANQGSEA in the germline V gene. The CDR3 covers 12 residues. As DNA, the CDR3 is TGCAGCGTTGAAGATTTACAGAATGGCTACACCTTC. Translating gives CSVEDLQNGYTF.

This clone was seen only once. The CDR3 nucleotides read TGTGCCAGCAGCTTTACCGGGACAGGGCTAACTGAAGCTTTCTTT. It encodes CASSFTGTGLTEAFF. V is TRBV7-2 and J is TRBJ1-1, with 9 bases matching TRBD1. The CDR3 is made up of 15 amino acids. Trimming took 3 bases from V and 5 from J; bases not matched to a gene: 7. Germline CDR1 reads SGHTA; CDR2 reads FQGNSA.

This chain connects TRBV5-1 to TRBJ2-1, with 7 bases identical to TRBD1. After removal of 5 bases from V and 2 bases from J, the junction contained 7 bases not matched to a gene. CDR3 length: 15 residues. CDR1 is SGHRS and CDR2 is YFSETQ in the germline V gene. The CDR3 is CASRNRGHPYNEQFF. DNA for the CDR3: TGCGCCAGCAGAAACAGGGGCCATCCCTACAATGAGCAGTTCTTC.

The rearrangement joins TRBV7-2 to TRBJ1-1; D might be TRBD1 (6 bases). This CDR3 has 16 residues. Germline-derived CDR1 and CDR2 are SGHTA and FQGNSA. The V gene lost 5 bases and the J gene lost 7 bases, with 23 bases spanning the gap. CDR3 sequence: CASSATRGTLKDEAFF. The CDR3 bases are TGTGCCAGCAGCGCTACCCGAGGGACACTGAAAGATGAAGCTTTCTTT.

V usage is TRBV15 and J usage is TRBJ1-4; no clear D. This CDR3 contains 13 residues. CDR1 and CDR2 (germline): LNHNV, YYDKDF (reference sequence). V gave up 0 bases and J gave up 8 bases, with 7 bases separating them. In DNA, the CDR3 is TGTGCCACCAGCAGAGATAGAGGAGAAAAACTGTTTTTT. Amino acid sequence: CATSRDRGEKLFF.

The J gene is TRBJ1-6, the V gene TRBV11-2; 8 bases fit TRBD1. Germline loops: CDR1 SGHAT, CDR2 FQNNGV. The CDR3 is 14 residues long. J gave up 9 bases and V 3 bases, and 4 bases lay outside the gene matches. The CDR3 coding sequence is TGTGCCAGCAGCTTGCAGGGGGCCGGTTCACCCCTCCACTTT. Protein: CASSLQGAGSPLHF.

V usage is TRBV5-1 and J usage is TRBJ1-2; 7 positions match TRBD1. Per the germline V gene, CDR1 is SGHRS and CDR2 is YFSETQ. The CDR3 consists of 13 residues. J gave up 8 bases and V 6 bases, and 10 bases lay outside the gene matches. This CDR3 reads CASMDRPVDGYTF. The DNA for the CDR3 is TGCGCCAGCATGGACAGGCCCGTCGACGGCTACACCTTC. Complete variable domain (other parts from reference TRBV5-1 and TRBJ1-2): KAGVTQTPRYLIKTRGQQVTLSCSPISGHRSVSWYQQTPGQGLQFLFEYFSETQRNKGNFPGRFSGRQFSNSRSEMNVSTLELGDSALYLCASMDRPVDGYTFGSGTRLTVV.

The gene calls are TRBV10-3 and TRBJ2-3; 8 bases are shared with TRBD1. J lost 2 bases, V lost 6 bases, and 10 bases had no gene match. This CDR3 contains 16 residues. Per germline, CDR1 ENHRY and CDR2 SYGVKD. CDR3 amino acids: CAIRTGQGPHTDTQYF. In DNA, the CDR3 is TGTGCCATCAGAACTGGACAGGGACCCCACACAGATACGCAGTATTTT.

The V call is TRBV5-4, the J call TRBJ2-5; 12 positions agree with TRBD1. CDR3 length: 15 residues. In germline, CDR1 is SGHNT, CDR2 YYREEE (reference sequence). Unmatched junction bases numbered 4, after V lost 3 bases and J lost 4 bases. CDR3 amino acids: CASSWKGQGAETQYF. The CDR3 region has the DNA TGTGCCAGCAGCTGGAAGGGACAGGGGGCAGAGACCCAGTACTTC.

The chain couples TRBV7-9 to TRBJ1-2; maybe TRBD1 (5 bases). CDR3 length: 13 amino acids. Trimming stripped 4 bases from V and 5 bases from J, with 11 bases between. The germline V gene encodes CDR1 SEHNR and CDR2 FQNEAQ (reference sequence). The CDR3 spells CASSYPDSYGYTF. The DNA of the CDR3 is TGTGCCAGCAGCTACCCAGACAGTTATGGCTACACCTTC.

This clone has just a few counts. The V and J genes are TRBV9 and TRBJ2-7; no firm D call. V lost 0 bases to trimming and J lost 2 bases, with 9 bases between them. The CDR3 sequence is 14 residues long. In germline, CDR1 is SGDLS, CDR2 YYNGEE. The CDR3 spells CASSVGGATYEQYF. The CDR3 nucleotides are TGTGCCAGCAGCGTAGGTGGTGCTACCTACGAGCAGTACTTC.

V usage is TRBV7-9 and J usage is TRBJ2-7; a weak D match, TRBD2 (6 bases). The germline gives CDR1 SEHNR, CDR2 FQNEAQ (reference sequence). V lost 5 bases and J 4 bases, leaving 15 bases between the germline ends. The CDR3 runs 14 residues. DNA of the CDR3: TGTGCCAGCAGCCCCAGTAGACTAGAGTACGAGCAGTACTTC. Residues: CASSPSRLEYEQYF.

The rearrangement uses TRBV27 and TRBJ2-3, with a weak D call TRBD2 (5 bases). CDR1 and CDR2 from the germline V gene are MNHEY and SMNVEV (reference sequence). There are 14 residues in the CDR3. Trimming shortened V by 7 bases and J by 2 bases, and 13 bases separated the two germline ends. The CDR3 loop is CASNLRGSTDTQYF. CDR3 DNA: TGTGCCAGCAACCTCCGGGGTTCCACAGATACGCAGTATTTT.

The CDR3 region is CASSRERADGYTF. In nucleotides, the CDR3 is TGTGCCAGCAGCCGGGAAAGGGCCGATGGCTACACCTTC. This chain connects TRBV5-6 to TRBJ1-2, with D unclear. CDR3 size: 13 residues. The germline CDR1 and CDR2 sequences are SGHDT and YYEEEE. V lost 4 bases and J lost 6, with 13 bases in between.

V is TRBV21-1 and J is TRBJ1-2; the table assigns TRBD1, which was not confirmed against the DNA. TRBV21-1 is a pseudogene segment. The CDR3 sequence is 15 residues long. The CDR3, as DNA: TGTGCCAGCAGCGCAACCGGACAGGGAGGTTATGGCTACACCTTC. Its protein product is CASSATGQGGYGYTF.

This chain links TRBV24-1 with TRBJ2-1, with D possibly being TRBD1 (5 bases). The CDR3 sequence is 15 residues long. Germline V gives CDR1 KGHDR, CDR2 SFDVKD. V was cut by 5 bases and J by 1 base, with 11 bases left in between. CDR3 DNA: TGTGCCACCAGTGGGACACCCACGTCCTACAATGAGCAGTTCTTC. Translating it yields CATSGTPTSYNEQFF.

The chain carries TRBV2 and TRBJ2-7, with D perhaps matching TRBD2 (5 bases). The CDR3 is 13 residues long. Germline CDR1 SNHLY, CDR2 FYNNEI. CDR3: CASSEAHLTRFPV. The DNA for the CDR3 is TGTGCCAGCAGTGAAGCGCACTTAACTAGATTCCCCGTC.

The chain has TRBV4-2 and TRBJ2-3, with TRBD2 matching 16 bases. Unmatched junction bases numbered 3, after V lost 0 bases and J lost 3 bases. The CDR3 totals 18 residues. Germline V gene lookup returns CDR1 LGHNA and CDR2 YNFKEQ. The CDR3, as DNA: TGTGCCAGCAGCCAAGATGGGACTAGCGGGAGGGTTACAGATACGCAGTATTTT. Protein: CASSQDGTSGRVTDTQYF.

V gene TRBV6-5 combines with J gene TRBJ2-7, with D possibly TRBD2 on 6 matching bases. Deletions cut 4 bases from V and 4 bases from J, with 8 bases between. Germline V lookup: CDR1 MNHEY, CDR2 SVGAGI. This CDR3 contains 12 residues. As DNA, the CDR3 is TGTGCCAGCAGTTCGGGGGAATACGAGCAGTACTTC. It specifies CASSSGEYEQYF.

V is TRBV2 and J is TRBJ2-7; D call uncertain. The V gene's germline CDR1 is SNHLY and CDR2 FYNNEI. V lost 5 bases and J 2 bases, leaving 4 bases between the germline ends. The CDR3 is made up of 11 amino acids. CDR3 in DNA: TGTGCCAGCAGTCCTACCTACGAGCAGTACGTC. Its protein is CASSPTYEQYV.

The rearrangement uses TRBV19 and TRBJ2-7; D unclear. The V end was cut by 4 bases, the J end by 2 bases, with 21 bases between. The length of the CDR3 is 17 residues. Per the germline V gene, CDR1 is LNHDA and CDR2 is SQIVND (reference sequence). This CDR3 reads CASSTPKTGSGPYEQYF. In DNA form, the CDR3 reads TGTGCCAGTAGTACGCCTAAAACGGGTTCCGGTCCCTACGAGCAGTACTTC.

This chain links TRBV10-2 with TRBJ1-1; the match to TRBD1 covers 8 bases. The germline V gene encodes CDR1 WSHSY and CDR2 SAAADI. The length of the CDR3 is 14 residues. V gave up 8 bases and J gave up 6 bases; unmatched junction bases: 11. CDR3 sequence (DNA): TGCGCCAGCTCCACCGACAGGGGAATTTCTGAAGCTTTCTTT. It codes for CASSTDRGISEAFF.

The chain employs TRBV6-2 or TRBV6-3 and TRBJ2-1, with D unclear. V lost 5 bases, J lost 0 bases, and 8 bases lay in between. The germline V gene encodes CDR1 MNHEY and CDR2 SVGEGT. The length of the CDR3 is 14 residues. The CDR3 is CASSRRSSYNEQFF. In DNA form, the CDR3 reads TGTGCCAGCAGTAGACGGAGCTCCTACAATGAGCAGTTCTTC.

The chain combines TRBV6-1 with TRBJ2-7; tentative D call: TRBD1 (5 bases). This CDR3 contains 13 residues. V shed 3 bases and J shed 5 bases, with 11 bases lying between them. Germline assignment: CDR1 MNHNS and CDR2 SASEGT. DNA of the CDR3: TGTGCCAGCAGTGATAGGGGTTTTCACGAGCAGTACTTC. It specifies CASSDRGFHEQYF.

DNA of the CDR3: TGTGCCAGCACCAAGCGGGAGCCCCCCTACGAGCAGTACGTC. Translating it yields CASTKREPPYEQYV. The V gene is TRBV6-5, the J gene TRBJ2-7; 8 nucleotides agree with TRBD2. J was trimmed by 2 bases and V by 7 bases; bases with no gene match: 7. CDR1 is MNHEY, CDR2 SVGAGI, per germline. CDR3 length equals 14 residues.

This clone was observed a handful of times. The V call is TRBV14, the J call TRBJ1-2, with D possibly TRBD1 on 5 matching bases. The CDR3 covers 13 residues. Trimming took 5 bases from V and 8 from J, leaving 15 bases between them. From germline, CDR1 is SGHDN and CDR2 FVKESK. CDR3 DNA sequence: TGTGCCAGCAGCTGGGGACGGGGGAGCGGCTACACCTTC. Its translation is CASSWGRGSGYTF. Variable domain in full (rest from reference TRBV14 and TRBJ1-2): EAGVTQFPSHSVIEKGQTVTLRCDPISGHDNLYWYRRVMGKEIKFLLHFVKESKQDESGMPNNRFLAERTGGTYSTLKVQPAELEDSGVYFCASSWGRGSGYTFGSGTRLTVV.